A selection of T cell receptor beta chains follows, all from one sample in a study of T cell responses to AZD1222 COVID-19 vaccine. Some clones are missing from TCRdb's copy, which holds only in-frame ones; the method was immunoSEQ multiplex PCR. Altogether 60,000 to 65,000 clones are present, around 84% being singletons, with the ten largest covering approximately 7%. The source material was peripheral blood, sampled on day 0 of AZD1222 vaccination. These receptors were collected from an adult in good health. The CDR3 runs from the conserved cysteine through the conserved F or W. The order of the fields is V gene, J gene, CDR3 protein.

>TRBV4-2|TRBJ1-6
CASSRQGDYNSPLHF
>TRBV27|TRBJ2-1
CASSLLAGSYNEQFF
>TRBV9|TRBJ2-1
CASSPSDRGPNEQFF
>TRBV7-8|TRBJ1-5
CASSLVAGRQPQHF
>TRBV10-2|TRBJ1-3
CASSEADRGRNTIYF
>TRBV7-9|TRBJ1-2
CASSPQGNYGYTF
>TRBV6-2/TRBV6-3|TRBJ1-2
CASSSYENGYTF
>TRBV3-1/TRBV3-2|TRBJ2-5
CASSLAGQWEQETQYF
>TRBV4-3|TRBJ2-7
CASSNGLAGSYEQYF
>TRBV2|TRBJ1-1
CASSGTGVYTEAFF
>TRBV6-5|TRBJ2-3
CASSYETGGRDTQYF
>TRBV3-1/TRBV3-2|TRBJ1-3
CASSHRRGQGISGNTIYF
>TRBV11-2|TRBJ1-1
CASSPSMGRTEAFF
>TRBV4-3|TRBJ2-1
CASSQDRTGGSEQFF
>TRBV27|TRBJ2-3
CASSLSEGDTDTQYF
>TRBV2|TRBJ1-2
CASSVEQLNYGYTF
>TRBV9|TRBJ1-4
CASSVSGGEEKLFF
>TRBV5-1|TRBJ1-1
CASSSQGNTEAFF